What follows describes a single T cell receptor beta chain. The antigen is not known. The sample is drawn from a study of early stage breast cancer tumors. Study details: Among some 12 ER+/PR+/HER2- tumors, eight were ductal, four lobular.

Only in-frame clones appear in the TCRdb table, and some are missing; sequencing was by immunoSEQ multiplex PCR. The data contain 55,000 to 70,000 clones, around 80% of them singletons. Whole-study results and caveats: Chain pairing and CD4, CD8 or FOXP3 expression were not captured. Enriched TCRB sequences shared across patients were mostly commonly generated sequences. Tumors had roughly 2.4-fold higher T cell density and higher clonality than adjacent normal breast tissue.

V gave up 6 bases and J gave up 8 bases; unmatched junction bases: 5. The CDR3 has 14 amino acids. Germline V gene sequence: CDR1 SEHNR, CDR2 FQNEAQ (reference sequence). The sequencing sample was made of blood. This rearrangement joins TRBV7-9 to TRBJ2-1; 12 bases are shared with TRBD2. The sequence was obtained from a middle-aged person with breast cancer. This CDR3 is CASRTSGRRDEQFF. The CDR3 nucleotides read TGTGCCAGCAGGACTAGCGGGAGAAGGGATGAGCAGTTCTTC.